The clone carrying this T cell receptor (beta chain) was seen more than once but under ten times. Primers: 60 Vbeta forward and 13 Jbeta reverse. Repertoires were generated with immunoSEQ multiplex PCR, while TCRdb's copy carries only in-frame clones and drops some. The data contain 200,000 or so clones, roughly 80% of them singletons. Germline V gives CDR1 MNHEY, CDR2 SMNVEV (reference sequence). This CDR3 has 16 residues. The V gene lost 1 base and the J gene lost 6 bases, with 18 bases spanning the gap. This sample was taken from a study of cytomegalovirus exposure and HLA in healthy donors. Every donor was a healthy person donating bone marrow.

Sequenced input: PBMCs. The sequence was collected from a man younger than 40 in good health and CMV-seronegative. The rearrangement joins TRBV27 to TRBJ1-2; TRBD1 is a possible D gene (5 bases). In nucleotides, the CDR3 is TGTGCCAGCAGTTTATATCATTCTCAGGGAATCCATGGCTACACCTTC. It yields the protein CASSLYHSQGIHGYTF.